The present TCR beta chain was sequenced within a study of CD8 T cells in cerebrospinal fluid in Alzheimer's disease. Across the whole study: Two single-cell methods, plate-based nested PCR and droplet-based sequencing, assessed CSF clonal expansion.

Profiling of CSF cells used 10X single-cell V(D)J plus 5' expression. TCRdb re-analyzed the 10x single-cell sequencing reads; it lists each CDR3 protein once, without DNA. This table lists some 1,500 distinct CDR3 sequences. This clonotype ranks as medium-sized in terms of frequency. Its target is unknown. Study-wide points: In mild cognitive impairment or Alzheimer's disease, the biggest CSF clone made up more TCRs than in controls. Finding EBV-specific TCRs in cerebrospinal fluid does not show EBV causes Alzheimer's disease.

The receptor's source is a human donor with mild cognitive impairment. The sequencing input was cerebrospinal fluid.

This CDR3 is CASSKEPPGGEDQPQHF. The chain joins TRBV21-1 to TRBJ1-5. TRBV21-1 represents a pseudogene. The CDR3 length is 17 residues.